The T cell receptor beta chain described here comes from a study of blood T cell repertoires in COVID-19. Study as a whole: Whether acute or convalescent, the COVID-19 samples came from the United States, Italy and Spain. From T cells, B-cell-depleted T cells, or PBMCs came the material, which was cDNA or gDNA.

V lost 0 bases, J lost 3 bases, and 0 bases stayed unmatched. The CDR3 runs to 14 residues. CDR1 is SGHRS and CDR2 is YFSETQ in the germline V gene. Original data processing: Amplification of reference gene primers was used by the study to estimate nucleated cell counts. Profiling relied on immunoSEQ multiplex PCR, and the TCRdb table lists in-frame clones only, not all of them. V and J calls and clone size are as listed in that table; D and trimming were resolved from the DNA. The table shows about 74,000 clones, with roughly nine tenths occurring only once. The sequence was obtained from a human donor in a cohort sampled during active COVID-19. The rearrangement joins TRBV5-1 to TRBJ2-5; the match to TRBD1 covers 9 bases. Material: peripheral blood. As DNA, the CDR3 is TGCGCCAGCAGCTTGGGGGACAGGGAAGAGACCCAGTACTTC. Translating gives CASSLGDREETQYF.